The clone carrying this TCR beta chain was seen more than once but under ten times. These data belong to a study of blood T cell repertoires in COVID-19. Sequencing was performed with immunoSEQ multiplex PCR; in TCRdb, only in-frame clones are kept and a portion is missing. The sample lists about 98,000 clones, about four fifths seen once, with about 17% in the top ten. The origin of this receptor is a man at least 80 years old with acute or convalescent COVID-19. Sequenced input: peripheral blood.

The CDR3 bases are TGTGCCAGCAGCTTAGATACAGCTCCGAATGAAAAACTGTTTTTT. It encodes CASSLDTAPNEKLFF. V usage is TRBV7-9 and J usage is TRBJ1-4, with D hard to call. V was pared by 1 base and J by 5 bases, with 11 bases between. The CDR3 extends over 15 amino acids. CDR1 SEHNR and CDR2 FQNEAQ come from the germline V gene (reference sequence).